The rows below give T cell receptor beta chains drawn from one sample of a study of shared clonotypes between healthy human individuals. TCRdb keeps only in-frame clones here, not all; method: immunoSEQ multiplex PCR. The table includes around 2,100,000 clones, about 95% detected once. Sequencing was done on a sample of naive CD8+ T cells sorted from blood. The receptor set was obtained from a man younger than 30 in good health. Both conserved end residues are part of each CDR3. The D gene is left open where the match is weak. Rows give clone size only sometimes, using once, few, many, or a class for an expanded clone.

v_call,j_call,d_call,clone_size,cdr3_nt,cdr3_aa
TRBV5-6,TRBJ2-1,-,-,TGTGCCAGCAGCTTCACCTACAATGAGCAGTTCTTC,CASSFTYNEQFF
TRBV5-6,TRBJ2-2,-,-,TGTGCCAGCAGCTTCCGACAGGACTACACCGGGGAGCTGTTTTTT,CASSFRQDYTGELFF
TRBV4-1,TRBJ2-7,-,few,TGCGCCAGCAGCCAAGTGCCCAGATCCTACGAGCAGTACTTC,CASSQVPRSYEQYF
TRBV9,TRBJ1-2,TRBD1,-,TGTGCCAGCAGCCCTTCCGGGACAGGAGCTAACTATGGCTACACCTTC,CASSPSGTGANYGYTF
TRBV18,TRBJ1-2,-,-,TGTGCCAGCTCACTTATCTTTTCGGGGACGGACTATGGCTACACCTTC,CASSLIFSGTDYGYTF
TRBV19,TRBJ1-2,-,-,TGTGCCAGTAGTATAGGGGCCTCACTCTATGGCTACACCTTC,CASSIGASLYGYTF
TRBV7-6,TRBJ2-1,TRBD2,-,TGTGCCAGCAGCTTAGAGAGGAGCGGGAGCTCCTACAATGAGCAGTTCTTC,CASSLERSGSSYNEQFF
TRBV11-2,TRBJ2-5,-,-,TGTGCCAGCAGTCCAGGGGTGTACCAAGAGACCCAGTACTTC,CASSPGVYQETQYF
TRBV11-2,TRBJ2-7,TRBD1,-,TGTGCCAGCAGCGTGGGGACAGGCTACGAGCAGTACTTC,CASSVGTGYEQYF
TRBV30,TRBJ1-5,TRBD1,-,TGTGCCTGGAGTTGGGACAGGGGGACGCCCCAGCATTTT,CAWSWDRGTPQHF
TRBV28,TRBJ2-1,TRBD1,-,TGTGCCAGCAGTGCGGACAGGGGGGGGTATGAGCAGTTCTTC,CASSADRGGYEQFF
TRBV6-6,TRBJ1-2,-,few,TGTGCCAGCAGTTGGGACATTGGCTACACCTTC,CASSWDIGYTF
TRBV30,TRBJ2-7,TRBD1,once,TGTGCCTGGAATACAGGGGGCTTTTACGAGCAGTACTTC,CAWNTGGFYEQYF
TRBV9,TRBJ1-2,-,few,TGTGCCAGCACTCTCGGCGGGACGGATTATGGCTACACCTTC,CASTLGGTDYGYTF
TRBV27,TRBJ1-6,-,-,TGTGCCAGCAGTGGAGCCTCCGGGCCCCTAAATTCACCCCTCCACTTT,CASSGASGPLNSPLHF
TRBV5-1,TRBJ2-7,-,-,TGCGCCAGCAGCTTGCTAGCAACCCACGAGCAGTACTTC,CASSLLATHEQYF